This record looks at one T cell receptor (beta chain) sequence and its context. Clones were sequenced by immunoSEQ multiplex PCR, and TCRdb holds only the in-frame ones, with some missing. The sample holds approximately 180,000 clones, roughly 94% seen once. Per the germline V gene, CDR1 is PRHDT and CDR2 is FYEKMQ (reference sequence). This CDR3 region has 17 residues. V was cut by 6 bases and J by 0 bases, with 15 bases left in between. The sample belongs to a study of control samples from healthy donors and cancer patients. This sequence originates from a young woman in good health. The source material was blood. V and J are TRBV13 and TRBJ2-6, with D possibly TRBD1 on 6 matching bases. CDR3 nucleotides: TGTGCCAGCAGTATTACAGGGTGGGGCTCTGGGGCCAACGTCCTGACTTTC. Translation gives CASSITGWGSGANVLTF.